This TCR beta chain was captured in a study of a mutant IDH1 vaccine in newly diagnosed glioma. Study results and limitations: Pseudoprogression looked unconnected to shifts in top peripheral T cell clonotypes.

TCRdb keeps only in-frame clones here, not all; method: immunoSEQ multiplex PCR. The sample yields 38,000 or so clones, approximately 90% seen once. Time point given: week 5, during vaccination. It was 300 ug of mutant IDH1 20-mer peptide that made up each vaccine dose, given with topical imiquimod. This clone appeared once. Its antigen is undetermined. This specimen was PBMCs, taken from a glioma patient whose treatment included an IDH1 peptide vaccine. The clonotype originates from a man aged 45-65 years with glioma.

The CDR3 loop is CASSLNIQKISTEAFF. CDR3 in DNA: TGCGCCAGCAGCTTAAATATACAGAAAATTTCCACTGAAGCTTTCTTT. V gene TRBV5-1 combines with J gene TRBJ1-1; D is undetermined. V gave up 2 bases and J gave up 4 bases, with 18 bases separating them. The CDR3 runs to 16 residues. Germline assignment: CDR1 SGHRS and CDR2 YFSETQ.